Below, one T cell receptor (beta chain) is given with its context. Antigen unknown. This specimen belongs to a study of Tregs in tolerant kidney transplant recipients. CDR3 length: 20 residues. With V trimmed by 4 bases and J by 4 bases, 20 bases remained unmatched. Clones were sequenced by immunoSEQ multiplex PCR, and TCRdb holds only the in-frame ones, with some missing. This sample has some 14,000 clones, with just over 90% found just once. Regarding the study as a whole: The small number of patients limits these findings pending further validation.

The clonotype comes from a human donor in good health. The rearrangement uses TRBV23-1 and TRBJ2-5; 11 bases match TRBD2. TRBV23-1 is an open reading frame, and its role is uncertain. The sequenced material came from CD8+ T cells from blood. CDR3 bases: TGCGCCAGCAGTCGCCGCGGTCTAGCGGGGGGCAGGGGGGTTCTAGAGACCCAGTACTTC. This gives the protein CASSRRGLAGGRGVLETQYF.